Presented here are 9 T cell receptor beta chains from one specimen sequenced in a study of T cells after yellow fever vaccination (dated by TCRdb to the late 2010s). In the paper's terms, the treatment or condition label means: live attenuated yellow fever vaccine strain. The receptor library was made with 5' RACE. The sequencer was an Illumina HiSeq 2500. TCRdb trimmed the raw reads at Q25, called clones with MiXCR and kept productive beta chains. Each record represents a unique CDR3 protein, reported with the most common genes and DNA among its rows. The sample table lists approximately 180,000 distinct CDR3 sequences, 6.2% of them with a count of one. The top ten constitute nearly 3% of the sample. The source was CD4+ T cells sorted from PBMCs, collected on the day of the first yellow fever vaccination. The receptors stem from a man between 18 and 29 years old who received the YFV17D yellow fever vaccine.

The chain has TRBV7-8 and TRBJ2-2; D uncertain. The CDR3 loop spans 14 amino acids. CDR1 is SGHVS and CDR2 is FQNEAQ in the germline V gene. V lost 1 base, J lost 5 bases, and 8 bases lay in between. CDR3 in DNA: TGTGCCAGCAGCTTAGAGACACGGACCGGGGAGCTGTTTTTT. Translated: CASSLETRTGELFF.

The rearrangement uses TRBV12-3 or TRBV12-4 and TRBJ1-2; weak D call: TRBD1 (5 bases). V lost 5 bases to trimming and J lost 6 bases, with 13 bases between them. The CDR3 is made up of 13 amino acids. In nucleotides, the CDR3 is TGTGCCAGCAGTCGGTTGACAGTTAATGGCTACACCTTC. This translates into CASSRLTVNGYTF.

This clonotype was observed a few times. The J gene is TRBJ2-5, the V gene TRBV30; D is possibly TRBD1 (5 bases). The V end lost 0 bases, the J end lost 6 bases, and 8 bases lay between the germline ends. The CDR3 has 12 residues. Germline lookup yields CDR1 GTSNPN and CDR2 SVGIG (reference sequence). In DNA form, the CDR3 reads TGTGCCTGGAGTGTACAGGCGCAGACCCAGTACTTC. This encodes CAWSVQAQTQYF.

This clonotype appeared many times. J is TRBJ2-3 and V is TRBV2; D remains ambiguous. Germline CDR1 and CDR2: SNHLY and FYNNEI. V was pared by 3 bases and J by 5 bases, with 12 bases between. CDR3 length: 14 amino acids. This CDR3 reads CASSDRSPVDTQYF. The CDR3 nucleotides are TGTGCCAGCAGTGACAGATCGCCGGTAGATACGCAGTATTTT.

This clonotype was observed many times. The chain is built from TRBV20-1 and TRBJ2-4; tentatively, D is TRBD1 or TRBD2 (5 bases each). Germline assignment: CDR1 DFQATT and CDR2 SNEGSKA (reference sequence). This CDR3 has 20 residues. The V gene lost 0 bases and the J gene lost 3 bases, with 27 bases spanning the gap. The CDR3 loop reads CSARDLKTVGRELDKNIQYF. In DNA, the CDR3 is TGCAGTGCTAGAGATCTTAAGACAGTGGGTAGGGAGCTAGACAAAAACATTCAGTACTTC.

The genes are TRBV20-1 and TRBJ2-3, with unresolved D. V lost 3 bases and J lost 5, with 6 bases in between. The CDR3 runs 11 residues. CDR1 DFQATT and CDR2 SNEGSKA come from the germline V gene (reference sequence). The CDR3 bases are TGCAGTGCTAGCCGAGGAGATACGCAGTATTTT. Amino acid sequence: CSASRGDTQYF.

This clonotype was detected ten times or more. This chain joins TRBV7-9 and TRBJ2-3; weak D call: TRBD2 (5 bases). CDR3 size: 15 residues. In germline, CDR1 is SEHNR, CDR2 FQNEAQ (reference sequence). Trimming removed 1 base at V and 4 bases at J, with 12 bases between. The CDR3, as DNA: TGTGCCAGCAGCTTAGATGGGGAAGCGGCAGATACGCAGTATTTT. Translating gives CASSLDGEAADTQYF.

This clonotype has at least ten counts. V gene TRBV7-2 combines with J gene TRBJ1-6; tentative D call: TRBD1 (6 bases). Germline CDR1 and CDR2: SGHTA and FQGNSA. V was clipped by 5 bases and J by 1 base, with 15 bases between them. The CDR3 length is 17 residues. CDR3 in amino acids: CASSLSKGESYNSPLHF. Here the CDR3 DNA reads TGTGCCAGCAGCCTCTCCAAGGGGGAATCCTATAATTCACCCCTCCACTTT.

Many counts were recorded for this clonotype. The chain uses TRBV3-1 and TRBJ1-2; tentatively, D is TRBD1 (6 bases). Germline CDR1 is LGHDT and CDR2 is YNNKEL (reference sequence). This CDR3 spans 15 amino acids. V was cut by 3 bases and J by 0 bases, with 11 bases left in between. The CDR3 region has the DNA TGTGCCAGCAGCCATTCGGACAGAGCTAACTATGGCTACACCTTC. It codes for CASSHSDRANYGYTF.